This T cell receptor (beta chain) was captured in a study of beta chain features in type 1 diabetes. General study findings and limits: There was a possibility that cDNA sequencing over-represented cells with high TCR expression. In type 1 diabetes patients, VDJ junctions had fewer insertions; deletions at these junctions were more frequent.

Expressed TCRB transcripts were sequenced, since all the RNA that had been isolated was reverse transcribed. Sequencing used immunoSEQ multiplex PCR; TCRdb keeps in-frame clones, though not all of them. The sample yields about 620,000 clones, less than 20% seen once. Sorted populations all had greater than 95% purity. Comment on this clone: Its antigen is as yet unknown.

V dropped 3 bases and J dropped 4; count of bases not matched to a gene: 6. CDR3 length: 15 amino acids. Sequences were obtained from naive CD4+ T cells from blood. This TCR came from a man aged 18 to 35 in good health. The chain is built from TRBV23-1 and TRBJ1-1, with 9 bases identical to TRBD1. TRBV23-1 is an open reading frame, and its role is uncertain. CDR3 coding DNA: TGCGCCAGCAGTCAGGGACAGGGATCTGGCACTGAAGCTTTCTTT. Residues: CASSQGQGSGTEAFF.